This is a list of T cell receptor beta chains from one sample in a study of T cell clones after liver transplantation. Profiling relied on immunoSEQ multiplex PCR, and the TCRdb table lists in-frame clones only, not all of them. This repertoire shows nearly 55,000 clones, around 84% found once; its top ten account for approximately 8.5%. Sequenced here: CD4+ T cells from blood, sampled before liver transplant. These receptors came from a human donor who received a liver transplant. Each CDR3 is given with its conserved first and last residue. Expanded clones get a size class; other rows say once, few or many, or leave the size out.

v_gene	abundance	j_gene	CDR3aa
TRBV28	few	TRBJ2-1	CASSSMAGSSYNEQFF
TRBV18	once	TRBJ1-2	CASSPGQGDGYTF
TRBV30	NA	TRBJ2-7	CAWSGREPRTYEQYF
TRBV5-6	NA	TRBJ2-2	CASSLGEDTGELFF
TRBV28	NA	TRBJ1-5	CASSKTGAGNQPQHF
TRBV6-1	once	TRBJ2-1	CASSYSSDYNEQFF
TRBV30	NA	TRBJ2-7	CAWSVGPGSSYEQYF
TRBV10-3	NA	TRBJ1-3	CATTGASGNTIYF
TRBV28	NA	TRBJ2-3	CASTSGSADTQYF
TRBV6-6	NA	TRBJ2-5	CATITQGNQETQYF
TRBV6-1	NA	TRBJ1-6	CASSPRDRGQSPLHF
TRBV5-1	NA	TRBJ1-2	CASSPGGQPNGYTF
TRBV27	NA	TRBJ1-2	CASRPTGAGGYTF
TRBV6-1	NA	TRBJ1-5	CASILAGLFQPQHF
TRBV7-6	NA	TRBJ2-3	CASSLARVSTDTQYF
TRBV15	NA	TRBJ2-5	CATSRDSKSRETQYF
TRBV11-2	NA	TRBJ2-4	CASSLDGGVWENPHKNIQYF
TRBV6-6	NA	TRBJ2-5	CASSGGLAGQETQYF
TRBV15	NA	TRBJ1-4	CATSRQDSATNEKLFF
TRBV19	once	TRBJ2-3	CASTSGATDTQYF
TRBV19	NA	TRBJ2-6	CASSIQGAAGANVLTF
TRBV29-1	NA	TRBJ2-6	CSVGGGSGANVLTF
TRBV19	once	TRBJ1-5	CASRQGNQPQHF
TRBV5-4	NA	TRBJ1-1	CASSLERFMGTEAFF
TRBV5-4	NA	TRBJ2-5	CASSHRDRGETQYF
TRBV6-5	NA	TRBJ1-1	CASSKKGMNTEAFF
TRBV5-6	NA	TRBJ1-5	CASSQSGSGNQPQHF
TRBV7-2	NA	TRBJ1-1	CASSMGQMNTEAFF
TRBV2	NA	TRBJ2-7	CASSDLTGTGVQQYF
TRBV18	NA	TRBJ2-1	CASSPQSVLNEQFF
TRBV28	NA	TRBJ1-5	CASMGQGNQPQHF
TRBV5-1	once	TRBJ1-4	CASSHGTDRIYEKLFF
TRBV28	NA	TRBJ1-1	CASSSLPGAGFATEAFF
TRBV28	few	TRBJ2-7	CASRKGTGTYEQYF
TRBV7-2	NA	TRBJ1-2	CASSLGSGTPNYGYTF
TRBV18	once	TRBJ2-5	CASSPLGGNVLETQYF
TRBV7-2	medium-sized	TRBJ2-1	CASSFSSYNEQFF
TRBV2	NA	TRBJ2-1	CASSKASGANNEQFF
TRBV7-7	NA	TRBJ2-7	CASSLGGGGYEQYF
TRBV9	NA	TRBJ1-2	CASSEAQTEANYGYTF
TRBV11-2	NA	TRBJ1-6	CASSQATGGLGSPLHF
TRBV7-9	NA	TRBJ2-7	CASSLGTGVSYEQYF
TRBV18	NA	TRBJ2-5	CASSRTVAGTQETQYF
TRBV5-6	NA	TRBJ2-1	CASSLRTGPYNEQFF
TRBV9	NA	TRBJ2-2	CASSVGVLAGDGELFF
TRBV9	once	TRBJ2-1	CASSVAPQGSYNEQFF
TRBV28	few	TRBJ2-1	CASSFSSGTGNEQFF
TRBV18	NA	TRBJ1-2	CASSTDGNYGYTF
TRBV19	NA	TRBJ1-5	CASSILSGQGMSLPQHF
TRBV6-5	NA	TRBJ1-4	CASRDRGRKDEKLFF
TRBV11-2	NA	TRBJ1-3	CASSSTGEGGNTIYF
TRBV4-1	once	TRBJ2-7	CASSQADPTYEQYF
TRBV5-1	few	TRBJ2-1	CASSLGVVGNEQFF
TRBV7-2	NA	TRBJ2-7	CASSLSSGRAYEQYF
TRBV18	NA	TRBJ2-5	CASSPPSGETQYF
TRBV7-2	NA	TRBJ2-1	CASSFQSGRSDEQFF
TRBV5-1	NA	TRBJ2-3	CASSFGSALADTQYF
TRBV6-6	NA	TRBJ1-6	CASRGQALLTLHF
TRBV27	few	TRBJ2-3	CASSSASVTSDTQYF
TRBV9	NA	TRBJ2-7	CASSDPGVSYEQYF